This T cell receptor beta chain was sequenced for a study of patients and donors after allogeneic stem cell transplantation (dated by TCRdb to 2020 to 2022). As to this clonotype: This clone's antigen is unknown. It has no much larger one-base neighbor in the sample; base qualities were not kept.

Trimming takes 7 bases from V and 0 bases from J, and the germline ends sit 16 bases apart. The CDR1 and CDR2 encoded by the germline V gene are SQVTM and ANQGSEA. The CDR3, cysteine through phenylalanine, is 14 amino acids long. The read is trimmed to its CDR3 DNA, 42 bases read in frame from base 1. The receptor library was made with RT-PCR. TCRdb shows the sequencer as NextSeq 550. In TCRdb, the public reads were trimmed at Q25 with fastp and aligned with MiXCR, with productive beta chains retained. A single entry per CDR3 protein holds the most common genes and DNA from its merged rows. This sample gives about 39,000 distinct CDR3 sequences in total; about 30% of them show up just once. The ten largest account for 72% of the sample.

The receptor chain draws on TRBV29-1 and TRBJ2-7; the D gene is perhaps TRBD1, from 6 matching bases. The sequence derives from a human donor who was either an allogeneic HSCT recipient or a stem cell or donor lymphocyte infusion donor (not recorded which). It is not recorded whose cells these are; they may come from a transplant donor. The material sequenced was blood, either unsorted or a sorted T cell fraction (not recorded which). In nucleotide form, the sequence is TGCAGCGCCGTGAAGGGGGACATCTCCTACGAGCAGTACTTC. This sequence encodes CSAVKGDISYEQYF.